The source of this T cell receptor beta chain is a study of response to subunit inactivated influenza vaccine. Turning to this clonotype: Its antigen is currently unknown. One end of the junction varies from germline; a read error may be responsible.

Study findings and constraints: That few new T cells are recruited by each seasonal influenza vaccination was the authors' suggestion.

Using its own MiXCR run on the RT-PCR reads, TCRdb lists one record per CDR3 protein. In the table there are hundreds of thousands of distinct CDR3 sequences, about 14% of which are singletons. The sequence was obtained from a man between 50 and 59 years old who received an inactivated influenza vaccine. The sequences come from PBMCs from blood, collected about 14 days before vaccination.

The CDR3 protein is CCARDLSGSYNEQFF. The CDR3 coding sequence is TGCTGTGCTAGAGATCTAAGCGGGAGCTACAATGAGCAGTTCTTC. The chain carries TRBV20-1 and TRBJ2-1; TRBD2 matches at 8 bases. This CDR3 has 15 residues. Germline CDR1 and CDR2: DFQATT and SNEGSKA (reference sequence).